These T cell receptor beta chains were read from a single sample in a study of blood T cell repertoires in COVID-19. Produced via immunoSEQ multiplex PCR; TCRdb's table is partial and in-frame only. The sample records fewer than 110,000 clones, over 80% being singletons. Sequenced: peripheral blood. These receptors were taken from a man aged 50 to 60 with active COVID-19. The CDR3 runs from the conserved cysteine through the conserved F or W. A D gene is named only where the DNA matches it firmly. Rows give clone size only sometimes, using once, few, many, or a class for an expanded clone.

abundance	j_gene	v_gene	d_gene	CDR3aa	CDR3nt
-	TRBJ2-3	TRBV9	TRBD1	CASSNRDRGGDTQYF	TGTGCCAGCAGCAACCGGGACAGGGGTGGAGATACGCAGTATTTT
-	TRBJ1-1	TRBV7-9	TRBD1	CASSPLTYRGANTEAFF	TGTGCCAGCAGCCCCCTAACCTACAGGGGCGCGAACACTGAAGCTTTCTTT
-	TRBJ1-5	TRBV6-5	TRBD1	CASSPGTDKGQPQHF	TGTGCCAGCAGCCCCGGGACAGATAAAGGTCAGCCCCAGCATTTT
-	TRBJ1-1	TRBV28	-	CASRIGQIMNTEAFF	TGTGCCAGCAGGATCGGACAGATCATGAACACTGAAGCTTTCTTT
-	TRBJ2-1	TRBV24-1	-	CATSVGGARESSYNEQFF	TGTGCCACCAGTGTAGGGGGAGCGCGGGAGAGCTCCTACAATGAGCAGTTCTTC
-	TRBJ2-3	TRBV7-3	TRBD2	CASSQLAGSTDTQYF	TGTGCCAGCAGCCAACTAGCGGGGAGCACAGATACGCAGTATTTT
-	TRBJ1-1	TRBV30	-	CAWRGGAYTEAFF	TGTGCCTGGAGGGGGGGGGCCTACACTGAAGCTTTCTTT
-	TRBJ2-7	TRBV5-6	TRBD1	CASSLQGAAGEQYF	TGTGCCAGCAGCTTGCAGGGGGCAGCCGGCGAGCAGTACTTC
once	TRBJ1-1	TRBV18	-	CASSPRARDRTEAFF	TGTGCCAGCTCACCTAGGGCCAGGGATCGAACTGAAGCTTTCTTT
-	TRBJ2-1	TRBV6-5	-	CASSYGSRGMDEQFF	TGTGCCAGCAGTTATGGTTCTCGGGGTATGGATGAGCAGTTCTTC
-	TRBJ2-3	TRBV25-1	-	CASSESLQTDTQYF	TGTGCCAGCAGTGAATCCCTACAGACAGATACGCAGTATTTT
once	TRBJ2-1	TRBV7-2	-	CASSPGWAGSYNEQFF	TGTGCCAGCAGCCCGGGGTGGGCGGGGAGCTACAATGAGCAGTTCTTC
-	TRBJ2-1	TRBV28	TRBD2	CASSRAGGAYNEQFF	TGTGCCAGCAGCCGGGCGGGAGGTGCCTACAATGAGCAGTTCTTC
-	TRBJ2-1	TRBV5-1	-	CASSLQGAVRDNEQFF	TGCGCCAGCAGCTTGCAAGGGGCCGTCAGGGACAATGAGCAGTTCTTC
-	TRBJ1-2	TRBV28	-	CASTPGGRNYGYTF	TGTGCCAGCACCCCGGGGGGCAGGAACTATGGCTACACCTTC
few	TRBJ1-1	TRBV29-1	-	CSVDRGNTEAFF	TGCAGCGTTGACAGGGGGAACACTGAAGCTTTCTTT
-	TRBJ1-4	TRBV6-5	-	CASSRGGVNEKLFF	TGTGCCAGCAGCCGTGGGGGGGTAAATGAAAAACTGTTTTTT
-	TRBJ2-7	TRBV18	-	CASSPWTVTTYEQYF	TGTGCCAGCTCACCCTGGACAGTTACTACCTACGAGCAGTACTTC
-	TRBJ2-7	TRBV6-5	TRBD2	CASSLRASGTYEQYF	TGTGCCAGCAGCCTCCGGGCTAGCGGGACCTACGAGCAGTACTTC
-	TRBJ2-7	TRBV28	TRBD1	CASSGGTGYHEQYF	TGTGCCAGCAGTGGCGGGACAGGGTACCACGAGCAGTACTTC
-	TRBJ2-5	TRBV28	TRBD1	CASSAMGQARETQYF	TGTGCCAGCAGTGCCATGGGACAGGCAAGAGAGACCCAGTACTTC
once	TRBJ2-7	TRBV11-2	-	CASSSSVGVYEQYF	TGTGCCAGCAGTTCTAGTGTCGGCGTCTACGAGCAGTACTTC
-	TRBJ1-1	TRBV5-1	-	CASRSGRNTEAFF	TGCGCCAGCAGGTCCGGGAGGAACACTGAAGCTTTCTTT
few	TRBJ2-7	TRBV10-1	-	CASSGSGVNEQYF	TGCGCCAGCAGTGGTTCAGGGGTGAACGAGCAGTACTTC
-	TRBJ2-7	TRBV7-8	-	CASSTRSGPNSYEQYF	TGTGCCAGCAGCACCCGTAGCGGCCCCAACTCCTACGAGCAGTACTTC
-	TRBJ1-6	TRBV19	TRBD1	CASRTGASSYNSPLHF	TGTGCCAGTAGAACAGGGGCCAGCTCCTATAATTCACCCCTCCACTTT
-	TRBJ2-7	TRBV27	-	CASNPGGSSYEQYF	TGTGCCAGCAACCCCGGCGGGTCCTCCTACGAGCAGTACTTC
-	TRBJ2-1	TRBV10-3	-	CAIGPLANEQFF	TGTGCCATCGGTCCCCTAGCTAATGAGCAGTTCTTC
-	TRBJ2-2	TRBV5-1	-	CASSGRQNTGELFF	TGCGCCAGCAGCGGCCGACAGAACACCGGGGAGCTGTTTTTT
few	TRBJ1-5	TRBV5-8	TRBD1	CASSSGQGSHGNQPQHF	TGTGCCAGCAGCTCGGGACAGGGAAGTCACGGCAATCAGCCCCAGCATTTT
once	TRBJ1-3	TRBV9	TRBD1	CASSAGQGVNTIYF	TGTGCCAGCAGCGCGGGACAGGGAGTAAACACCATATATTTT
-	TRBJ2-1	TRBV9	-	CASSFESSHGEQFF	TGTGCCAGCAGCTTCGAATCAAGCCACGGTGAGCAGTTCTTC
-	TRBJ2-1	TRBV27	TRBD1	CASIRLTGDYNEQFF	TGTGCCAGTATACGTCTGACAGGGGATTACAATGAGCAGTTCTTC
-	TRBJ1-1	TRBV7-9	-	CASSLIGDTEAFF	TGTGCCAGCAGCTTAATCGGGGACACTGAAGCTTTCTTT
-	TRBJ2-5	TRBV19	-	CASSHAGTQYF	TGTGCCAGTAGCCACGCGGGGACCCAGTACTTC
-	TRBJ2-7	TRBV10-3	-	CAISAESNYEQYF	TGTGCCATCAGTGCCGAGTCCAACTACGAGCAGTACTTC
-	TRBJ2-2	TRBV5-1	TRBD2	CATSSREEGGELFF	TGCGCCACCTCCTCGCGGGAGGAGGGCGGGGAGCTGTTTTTT
-	TRBJ2-2	TRBV24-1	-	CATGGDKVGELFF	TGTGCCACCGGGGGGGACAAGGTCGGGGAGCTGTTTTTT
-	TRBJ2-1	TRBV7-3	TRBD2	CASSTTSGYGNEQFF	TGTGCCAGCAGCACCACTAGCGGGTATGGGAATGAGCAGTTCTTC
-	TRBJ2-1	TRBV7-2	-	CASSPVVGAAEQFF	TGTGCCAGCAGCCCAGTAGTGGGGGCGGCTGAGCAGTTCTTC
-	TRBJ1-4	TRBV9	-	CASSVSQVNEKLFF	TGTGCCAGCAGCGTCTCACAGGTTAATGAAAAACTGTTTTTT
-	TRBJ2-7	TRBV3-1/TRBV3-2	-	CASSQGASVQYF	TGTGCCAGCAGCCAAGGGGCTAGCGTTCAGTACTTC
-	TRBJ2-7	TRBV12-3/TRBV12-4	-	CASSLVEGDEQYF	TGTGCCAGCAGTTTGGTAGAGGGCGACGAGCAGTACTTC
-	TRBJ1-2	TRBV27	TRBD1	CASRLTGASFGYTF	TGTGCCAGCCGATTAACAGGGGCATCGTTCGGCTACACCTTC
-	TRBJ2-4	TRBV6-5	-	CATGGKNIQYF	TGTGCCACCGGGGGTAAAAACATTCAGTACTTC
-	TRBJ2-2	TRBV5-8	-	CASSLNRGVTGELFF	TGTGCCAGCAGCTTAAATAGGGGCGTCACCGGGGAGCTGTTTTTT
-	TRBJ1-5	TRBV19	-	CASRVGQLNQPQHF	TGTGCCAGTAGGGTTGGGCAGCTCAATCAGCCCCAGCATTTT
-	TRBJ2-7	TRBV2	TRBD1	CASSLTGLGSYEQYF	TGTGCCAGCAGCTTGACAGGGTTGGGCTCCTACGAGCAGTACTTC
-	TRBJ2-7	TRBV10-1	-	CASSEGQGYEQYF	TGCGCCAGCAGTGAGGGGCAGGGCTACGAGCAGTACTTC
once	TRBJ2-6	TRBV19	-	CASSIRGSGANVLTF	TGTGCCAGTAGTATAAGGGGGTCAGGGGCCAACGTCCTGACTTTC
-	TRBJ2-1	TRBV5-1	-	CASSFYPGYYSYNEQFF	TGCGCCAGCAGCTTCTACCCCGGTTACTACTCCTACAATGAGCAGTTCTTC
-	TRBJ2-2	TRBV9	-	CASSVEVAVNTGELFF	TGTGCCAGCAGCGTAGAGGTAGCGGTGAACACCGGGGAGCTGTTTTTT
-	TRBJ2-5	TRBV5-1	-	CASSSGGGGSIQETQYF	TGCGCCAGCAGCTCCGGGGGAGGCGGGTCGATACAAGAGACCCAGTACTTC